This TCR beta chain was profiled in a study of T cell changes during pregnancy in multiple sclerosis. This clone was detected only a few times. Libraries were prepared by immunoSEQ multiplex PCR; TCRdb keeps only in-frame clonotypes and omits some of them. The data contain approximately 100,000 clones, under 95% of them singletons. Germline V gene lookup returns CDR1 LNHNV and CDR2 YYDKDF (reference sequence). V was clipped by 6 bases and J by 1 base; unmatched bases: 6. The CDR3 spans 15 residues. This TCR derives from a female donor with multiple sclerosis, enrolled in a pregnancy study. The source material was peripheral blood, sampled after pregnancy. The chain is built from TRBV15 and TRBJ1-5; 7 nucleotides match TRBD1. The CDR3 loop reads CATRRQGQSNQPQHF. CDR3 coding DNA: TGTGCCACCAGGCGGCAGGGACAGAGCAATCAGCCCCAGCATTTT.